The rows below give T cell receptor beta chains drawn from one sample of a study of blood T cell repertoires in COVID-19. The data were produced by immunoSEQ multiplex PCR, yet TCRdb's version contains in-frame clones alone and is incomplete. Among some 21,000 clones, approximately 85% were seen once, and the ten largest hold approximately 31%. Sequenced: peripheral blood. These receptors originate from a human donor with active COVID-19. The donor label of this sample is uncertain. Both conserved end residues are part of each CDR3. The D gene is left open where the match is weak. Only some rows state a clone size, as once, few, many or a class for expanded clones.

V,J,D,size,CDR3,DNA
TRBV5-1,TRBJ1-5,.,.,CASSLGLSGDQPQHF,TGCGCCAGCAGCCTGGGGCTGTCGGGGGATCAGCCCCAGCATTTT
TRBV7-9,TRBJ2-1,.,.,CASSLTQGDNEQFF,TGTGCCAGCAGCTTAACACAGGGAGACAATGAGCAGTTCTTC
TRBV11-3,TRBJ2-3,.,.,CASSLVGGTDTQYF,TGTGCCAGCAGCTTAGTCGGGGGCACAGATACGCAGTATTTT
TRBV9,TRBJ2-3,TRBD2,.,CASSPGLAGATDTQYF,TGTGCCAGCAGCCCCGGACTAGCGGGAGCGACAGATACGCAGTATTTT
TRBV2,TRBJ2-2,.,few,CASSDPRVSPNTGELFF,TGTGCCAGCAGTGACCCCAGGGTTAGTCCGAACACCGGGGAGCTGTTTTTT
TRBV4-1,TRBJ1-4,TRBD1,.,CASSLGQGQQKLFF,TGCGCCAGCAGCCTGGGACAGGGTCAGCAAAAACTGTTTTTT
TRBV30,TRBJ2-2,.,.,CAWSATGELFF,TGTGCCTGGAGTGCGACCGGGGAGCTGTTTTTT
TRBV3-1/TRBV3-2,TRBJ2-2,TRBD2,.,CASSQLPGGGTGELFF,TGTGCCAGCAGCCAACTCCCGGGGGGGGGCACCGGGGAGCTGTTTTTT
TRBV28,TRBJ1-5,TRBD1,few,CASSPSTGVRQPQHF,TGTGCCAGCAGTCCATCCACAGGGGTGAGGCAGCCCCAGCATTTT
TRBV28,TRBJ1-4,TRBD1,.,CASSLTTGVNEKLFF,TGTGCCAGCAGTCTAACGACAGGGGTCAATGAAAAACTGTTTTTT
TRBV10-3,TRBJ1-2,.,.,CAISGLGARINANYGYTF,TGTGCCATCAGTGGACTAGGGGCCAGGATAAACGCTAACTATGGCTACACCTTC
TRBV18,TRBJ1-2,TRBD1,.,CASTLEIGQVSSGGYTF,TGTGCCAGCACACTTGAAATAGGACAGGTGTCATCGGGCGGCTACACCTTC
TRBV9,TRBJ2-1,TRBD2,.,CASSVDPSGGAREQFF,TGTGCCAGCAGCGTGGACCCTAGCGGGGGGGCCCGTGAGCAGTTCTTC
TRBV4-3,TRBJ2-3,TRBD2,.,CASSQDKTSGSTDTQYF,TGCGCCAGCAGCCAAGATAAAACTAGCGGTAGCACAGATACGCAGTATTTT
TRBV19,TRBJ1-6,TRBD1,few,CASRTGQGINSPLHF,TGTGCCAGTAGGACCGGACAGGGAATAAATTCACCCCTCCACTTT
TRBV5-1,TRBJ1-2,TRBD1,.,CASSLRTGANYGYTF,TGCGCCAGCAGCTTACGGACAGGAGCTAACTATGGCTACACCTTC
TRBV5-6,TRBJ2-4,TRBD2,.,CASSPPSGKNIQYF,TGTGCCAGCAGCCCCCCTAGCGGCAAAAACATTCAGTACTTC
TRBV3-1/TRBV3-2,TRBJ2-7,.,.,CASSPRVSYEQYF,TGTGCCAGCAGCCCCCGGGTCTCCTACGAGCAGTACTTC
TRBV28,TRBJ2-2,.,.,CASSLGLHTGELFF,TGTGCCAGCAGTTTAGGGCTGCACACCGGGGAGCTGTTTTTT
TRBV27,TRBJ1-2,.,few,CASCHPGVSGYTF,TGTGCCAGCTGCCATCCCGGAGTAAGTGGCTACACCTTC
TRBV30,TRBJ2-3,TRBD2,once,CAWSVLAGVADTQYF,TGTGCCTGGAGTGTACTAGCGGGGGTGGCAGATACGCAGTATTTT
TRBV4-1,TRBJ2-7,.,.,CASSQEGREQYF,TGCGCCAGCAGCCAAGAAGGGAGGGAGCAGTACTTC
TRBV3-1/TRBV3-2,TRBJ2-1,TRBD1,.,CASRDRGSDEQFF,TGTGCCAGCAGGGACAGGGGGTCGGATGAGCAGTTCTTC
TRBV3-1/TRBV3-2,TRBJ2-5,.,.,CASSPTRSQETQYF,TGTGCCAGCAGCCCCACGCGGAGCCAAGAGACCCAGTACTTC
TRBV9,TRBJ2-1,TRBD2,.,CASSATSGGYNEQFF,TGTGCCAGCAGCGCGACTAGCGGGGGATACAATGAGCAGTTCTTC
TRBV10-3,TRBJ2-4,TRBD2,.,CAISELAGAQNIQYF,TGTGCCATCAGTGAGTTAGCGGGAGCCCAAAACATTCAGTACTTC
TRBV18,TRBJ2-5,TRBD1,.,CASSRDRQETQYF,TGTGCCAGCTCCCGGGACAGGCAGGAGACCCAGTACTTC
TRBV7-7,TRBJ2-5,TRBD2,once,CASSFTSGRLETQYF,TGTGCTAGCAGCTTTACTAGCGGGAGGTTGGAGACCCAGTACTTC
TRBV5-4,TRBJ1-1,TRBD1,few,CASSSGQGLAFF,TGTGCCAGCAGCTCGGGACAGGGGCTAGCTTTCTTT
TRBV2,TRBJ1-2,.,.,CASTGQPSNYGYTF,TGTGCCAGCACTGGACAGCCATCTAACTATGGCTACACCTTC
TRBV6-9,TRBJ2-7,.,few,CAVRRARRDPYEQYF,TGTGCCGTCAGACGGGCAAGGCGGGACCCCTACGAGCAGTACTTC
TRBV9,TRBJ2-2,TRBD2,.,CASSVGPGGVNTGELFF,TGTGCCAGCAGCGTAGGTCCGGGAGGAGTTAACACCGGGGAGCTGTTTTTT
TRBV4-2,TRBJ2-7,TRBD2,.,CASSQDRGTSENEQYF,TGTGCCAGCAGCCAAGATCGGGGGACTAGCGAAAACGAGCAGTACTTC
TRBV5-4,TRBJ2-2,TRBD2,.,CASSLAVASGSPGELFF,TGTGCCAGCAGCTTGGCCGTGGCTAGCGGGAGTCCCGGGGAGCTGTTTTTT
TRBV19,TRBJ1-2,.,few,CASSIGQAIYGYTF,TGTGCCAGTAGTATAGGACAGGCGATATATGGCTACACCTTC
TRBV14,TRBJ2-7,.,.,CASSQGVTQYF,TGTGCCAGCAGCCAAGGAGTCACGCAGTACTTC
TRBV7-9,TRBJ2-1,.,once,CASSFLAGGKNEQFF,TGTGCCAGCAGCTTCCTGGCAGGTGGAAAGAATGAGCAGTTCTTC
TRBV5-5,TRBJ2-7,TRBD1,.,CASSLAGTGIYEQYF,TGTGCCAGCAGCTTGGCCGGGACAGGAATCTACGAGCAGTACTTC
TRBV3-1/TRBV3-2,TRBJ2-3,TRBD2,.,CASSQVVAGDTQYF,TGTGCCAGCAGCCAAGTGGTAGCGGGGGATACGCAGTATTTT
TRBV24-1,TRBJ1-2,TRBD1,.,CATSRTGQSGYTF,TGTGCCACCAGTCGGACAGGGCAGAGTGGCTACACCTTC
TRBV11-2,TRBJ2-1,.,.,CASSLKDLSNEQFF,TGTGCCAGCAGCTTAAAAGATCTAAGCAATGAGCAGTTCTTC
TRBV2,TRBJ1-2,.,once,CASMGLRNYGYTF,TGTGCCAGCATGGGACTCCGAAACTATGGCTACACCTTC
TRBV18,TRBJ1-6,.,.,CASSLGGSSYNSPLHF,TGTGCCAGCTCACTAGGGGGTAGCTCCTATAATTCACCCCTCCACTTT
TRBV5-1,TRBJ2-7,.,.,CASSLAVPAFLRSSYEQYF,TGCGCCAGCAGCTTGGCTGTACCTGCTTTCCTCAGAAGCTCCTACGAGCAGTACTTC
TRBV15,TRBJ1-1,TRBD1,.,CATSTGQGATEAFF,TGTGCCACCAGCACCGGACAGGGGGCCACTGAAGCTTTCTTT
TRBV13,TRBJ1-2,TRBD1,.,CASTSFRTGVYLANYGYTF,TGTGCCAGCACCTCCTTTAGGACAGGGGTCTACTTGGCTAACTATGGCTACACCTTC
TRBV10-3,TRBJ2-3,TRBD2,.,CAISRAGLPTDTQYF,TGTGCCATCAGCCGAGCGGGGTTGCCCACAGATACGCAGTATTTT
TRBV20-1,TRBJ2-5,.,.,CSASPGTVQETQYF,TGCAGTGCCAGTCCCGGGACTGTCCAAGAGACCCAGTACTTC
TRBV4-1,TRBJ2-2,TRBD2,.,CASSRSGGALTGELFF,TGCGCCAGCAGCCGGAGCGGGGGGGCCCTCACCGGGGAGCTGTTTTTT
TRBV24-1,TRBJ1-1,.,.,CATSEGHGKSAFF,TGTGCCACCAGTGAGGGACACGGGAAATCAGCTTTCTTT
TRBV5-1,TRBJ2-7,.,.,CASSLGGVVDSAYEQYF,TGCGCCAGCAGCTTGGGTGGTGTGGTGGACAGCGCCTACGAGCAGTACTTC
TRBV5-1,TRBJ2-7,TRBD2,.,CASRGGTSNYEQYF,TGCGCCAGCAGAGGCGGGACTAGCAACTACGAGCAGTACTTC
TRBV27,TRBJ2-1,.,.,CASSLEIYNEQFF,TGTGCCAGCAGTTTGGAGATTTACAATGAGCAGTTCTTC
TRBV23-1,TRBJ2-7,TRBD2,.,CASSQRRARTRASGSYPYEQYF,TGCGCCAGCAGTCAAAGAAGGGCCCGGACAAGGGCTAGCGGGAGTTACCCCTACGAGCAGTACTTC
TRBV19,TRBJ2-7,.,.,CASSIAPSRDEQYF,TGTGCCAGTAGTATAGCCCCGTCCAGGGACGAGCAGTACTTC
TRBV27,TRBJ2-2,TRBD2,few,CASSLFGGDNTGELFF,TGTGCCAGCAGTTTATTCGGGGGGGACAACACCGGGGAGCTGTTTTTT
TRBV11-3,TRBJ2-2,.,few,CASSLDGGYTGELFF,TGTGCCAGCAGCTTAGACGGAGGGTACACCGGGGAGCTGTTTTTT
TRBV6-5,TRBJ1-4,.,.,CASRLAGATNEKLFF,TGTGCCAGCCGTCTAGCGGGGGCTACTAATGAAAAACTGTTTTTT